Shown below are 29 T cell receptor beta chains from a single sample sequenced in a study of cytomegalovirus exposure and HLA in healthy donors. The table came from immunoSEQ multiplex PCR; TCRdb's copy has only in-frame clones and leaves some out. Of about 100,000 clones in the sample, about 85% were seen once. The specimen sequenced was PBMCs. All receptors come from a woman aged 18-29 years in good health and CMV-seronegative.

The V and J genes are TRBV2 and TRBJ2-6, with a weak D call TRBD2 (6 bases). V gave up 11 bases and J gave up 1 base, with 21 bases separating them. This CDR3 has 17 amino acids. Germline assignment: CDR1 SNHLY and CDR2 FYNNEI. Written as DNA, the CDR3 is TGTGCCTCCTCGCGGTGGGGGGAAGCTTCTGGGGCCAACGTCCTGACTTTC. Its translation: CASSRWGEASGANVLTF. Full variable domain (remainder filled in from reference TRBV2 and TRBJ2-6): EPEVTQTPSHQVTQMGQEVILRCVPISNHLYFYWYRQILGQKVEFLVSFYNNEISEKSEIFDDQFSVERPDGSNFTLKIRSTKLEDSAMYFCASSRWGEASGANVLTFGAGSRLTVL.

The V and J genes are TRBV5-1 and TRBJ1-3; TRBD1 might be the D (6 bases). The CDR3 is made up of 17 amino acids. The V gene's germline CDR1 is SGHRS and CDR2 YFSETQ. Deletions cut 0 bases from V and 0 bases from J, with 13 bases between. The CDR3 here is CASSLDQGRLSGNTIYF. Here the CDR3 DNA reads TGCGCCAGCAGCTTGGATCAGGGGCGGCTCTCTGGAAACACCATATATTTT.

This clone was found once. This chain uses TRBV30 with TRBJ2-1; TRBD1 agrees at 11 bases. V was clipped by 2 bases and J by 7 bases; unmatched bases: 10. The germline CDR1 and CDR2 sequences are GTSNPN and SVGIG (reference sequence). The CDR3 spans 16 residues. Here the CDR3 reads CAWSLPGTGGKNEQFF. Here the CDR3 DNA reads TGTGCCTGGAGTTTACCTGGGACAGGGGGGAAAAATGAGCAGTTCTTC.

The V call is TRBV25-1, the J call TRBJ2-6; 7 nucleotides line up with TRBD1. The CDR3 runs to 17 residues. V lost 3 bases, J lost 2 bases, and 7 bases stayed unmatched. Germline lookup yields CDR1 MGHDK and CDR2 SYGVNS. The CDR3 loop reads CASSEPTGVTGANVLTF. In nucleotides, the CDR3 is TGTGCCAGCAGTGAGCCAACAGGGGTGACTGGGGCCAACGTCCTGACTTTC.

The chain links TRBV19 to TRBJ1-6; D perhaps matches TRBD1 (6 bases). The CDR3 loop spans 17 amino acids. The V and J ends lost 5 bases and 0 bases respectively, with 14 bases between them. The germline gives CDR1 LNHDA, CDR2 SQIVND (reference sequence). The CDR3 bases are TGTGCCAGTAGTGAACTGTCGACAGGCTCCTATAATTCACCCCTCCACTTT. Its translation: CASSELSTGSYNSPLHF.

The chain recombines TRBV11-3 with TRBJ1-2, with a tentative D call TRBD1 (5 bases). The CDR3 is 14 residues long. V was pared by 0 bases and J by 8 bases, with 13 bases between. Germline assignment: CDR1 SGHNT and CDR2 YENEEA. The CDR3 nucleotides read TGTGCCAGCAGCTTAGATCGGTCCGGGGGGGGCTACACCTTC. This gives the protein CASSLDRSGGGYTF.

The V call is TRBV6-5, the J call TRBJ1-2; D uncertain. V lost 0 bases to trimming and J lost 2 bases, with 10 bases between them. The CDR3 has 15 amino acids. Per the germline V gene, CDR1 is MNHEY and CDR2 is SVGAGI. The CDR3 DNA reads TGTGCCAGCAGTTACTCGACAAATAAAAACTATGGCTACACCTTC. It is translated as CASSYSTNKNYGYTF.

V usage is TRBV5-1 and J usage is TRBJ2-3; 8 nucleotides line up with TRBD2. The junction had 13 bases not matched to a gene; V was cut back by 4 bases and J by 6 bases. The CDR3 totals 16 residues. Germline V CDR1 and CDR2: SGHRS, YFSETQ. The CDR3, as DNA: TGCGCCAGCAGCCTAGGACTAGCAGGATTCCTTGATACGCAGTATTTT. This codes for CASSLGLAGFLDTQYF.

The DNA for the CDR3 is TGTGCCAGCAGCTTGGGGGCTAGCACAGATACGCAGTATTTT. Translation: CASSLGASTDTQYF. The chain couples TRBV7-6 to TRBJ2-3; TRBD1 might be the D (6 bases). Trimming removed 3 bases from V and 0 bases from J, with 7 bases in between. CDR3 length: 14 amino acids. CDR1 SGHVS and CDR2 FNYEAQ come from the germline V gene.

This rearrangement joins TRBV9 to TRBJ1-1; D not certain. CDR1 SGDLS and CDR2 YYNGEE come from the germline V gene. The CDR3 has 15 amino acids. The ends were cut back, 0 bases at V and 3 bases at J, with 12 bases in the middle. The CDR3 region is CASSVDNGEHTEAFF. The CDR3 nucleotides are TGTGCCAGCAGCGTAGATAACGGAGAGCACACTGAAGCTTTCTTT.

This rearrangement joins TRBV30 to TRBJ1-6; TRBD1 agrees at 10 bases. This CDR3 is built from 15 residues. The V gene's germline CDR1 is GTSNPN and CDR2 SVGIG (reference sequence). J was trimmed by 6 bases and V by 3 bases; bases with no gene match: 5. CDR3 loop: CAWSWTGGTNSPLHF. DNA of the CDR3: TGTGCCTGGAGCTGGACAGGGGGGACTAATTCACCCCTCCACTTT.

V is TRBV2 and J is TRBJ1-6, with 8 bases fitting TRBD1. Germline loops: CDR1 SNHLY, CDR2 FYNNEI. J gave up 8 bases and V 9 bases, and 9 bases lay outside the gene matches. This CDR3 is built from 14 residues. The DNA of the CDR3 is TGTGCCAGTTTGACAGGGGAAGGAGATTCACCCCTCCACTTT. Translation: CASLTGEGDSPLHF.

V usage is TRBV2 and J usage is TRBJ1-3, with D possibly TRBD1 on 5 matching bases. Trimming took 6 bases from V and 4 from J, leaving 19 bases between them. Germline CDR1 SNHLY, CDR2 FYNNEI. The CDR3 loop spans 16 amino acids. The CDR3 loop reads CASRQDYDDRGNTIYF. CDR3 in DNA: TGTGCCAGCAGACAGGATTACGACGACAGAGGAAACACCATATATTTT.

This sequence joins TRBV29-1 and TRBJ2-3; unclear D gene. V lost 7 bases and J lost 0, with 14 bases in between. The CDR3 is made up of 14 amino acids. Germline loops: CDR1 SQVTM, CDR2 ANQGSEA. CDR3 region: CSAARQASTDTQYF. The CDR3 DNA reads as TGCAGCGCTGCGCGTCAGGCTAGCACAGATACGCAGTATTTT.

The chain recombines TRBV2 with TRBJ2-5; 10 bases agree with TRBD1. Per the germline V gene, CDR1 is SNHLY and CDR2 is FYNNEI. The CDR3 spans 16 residues. With V trimmed by 6 bases and J by 4 bases, 11 bases remained unmatched. CDR3 region: CASSGLWTGGGETQYF. The CDR3 nucleotides are TGTGCCAGCAGCGGGCTTTGGACAGGGGGAGGAGAGACCCAGTACTTC.

The chain recombines TRBV2 with TRBJ2-3; 10 bases match TRBD1. With 6 bases clipped from V and 2 bases from J, the junction kept 23 bases outside the gene matches. The germline CDR1 and CDR2 sequences are SNHLY and FYNNEI. The CDR3 contains 21 residues. The CDR3 loop is CASSKTRTLMGQGIDTDTQYF. In DNA, the CDR3 is TGTGCCAGCAGCAAAACCCGTACACTAATGGGACAGGGGATAGACACAGATACGCAGTATTTT. Drawing the rest from reference TRBV2 and TRBJ2-3, the complete variable domain is EPEVTQTPSHQVTQMGQEVILRCVPISNHLYFYWYRQILGQKVEFLVSFYNNEISEKSEIFDDQFSVERPDGSNFTLKIRSTKLEDSAMYFCASSKTRTLMGQGIDTDTQYFGPGTRLTVL.

The rearrangement joins TRBV10-2 to TRBJ2-5; 11 positions match TRBD2. CDR3 size: 15 residues. Germline V CDR1 and CDR2: WSHSY, SAAADI. J was trimmed by 2 bases and V by 4 bases; bases with no gene match: 3. The CDR3 DNA reads TGCGCCAGCAGTGTAGCGGGGGGGGTACAAGAGACCCAGTACTTC. This translates into CASSVAGGVQETQYF.

The CDR3 region is CASMMDRGLHEQYF. The CDR3 bases are TGTGCCAGCATGATGGACAGGGGTTTACACGAGCAGTACTTC. The gene calls are TRBV2 and TRBJ2-7, with TRBD1 matching 9 bases. CDR1 and CDR2 (germline): SNHLY, FYNNEI. CDR3 size: 14 residues. V trimming: 7 bases; J trimming: 5 bases; junction bases outside the gene matches: 9. The whole variable domain, remainder taken from reference TRBV2 and TRBJ2-7, is EPEVTQTPSHQVTQMGQEVILRCVPISNHLYFYWYRQILGQKVEFLVSFYNNEISEKSEIFDDQFSVERPDGSNFTLKIRSTKLEDSAMYFCASMMDRGLHEQYFGPGTRLTVT.

Only one count was recorded for this clone. This chain joins TRBV5-1 and TRBJ2-2; D gene ambiguous. The CDR3 consists of 14 residues. Germline V CDR1 and CDR2: SGHRS, YFSETQ. Trimming removed 0 bases at V and 4 bases at J, with 7 bases between. The CDR3 region has the DNA TGCGCCAGCAGCTTGGGTACAGCCACCGGGGAGCTGTTTTTT. Translation: CASSLGTATGELFF.

This chain joins TRBV30 and TRBJ2-7; D gene uncertain. V lost 4 bases and J 6 bases, leaving 19 bases between the germline ends. This CDR3 has 14 amino acids. The germline CDR1 and CDR2 sequences are GTSNPN and SVGIG (reference sequence). The CDR3 DNA follows: TGTGCCTGGACCCAAACTTCTAGGAGAGTCGAGCAGTACTTC. Encoded protein: CAWTQTSRRVEQYF.

The chain joins TRBV4-1 to TRBJ2-7; TRBD1 is a possible D gene (6 bases). CDR1 and CDR2 from the germline V gene are MGHRA and YSYEKL. The CDR3 is 15 residues long. V lost 1 base, J lost 3 bases, and 13 bases lay in between. CDR3 nucleotides: TGCGCCAGCAGCCAAGGTGACAGGACCCACTACGAGCAGTACTTC. It encodes CASSQGDRTHYEQYF.

The gene calls are TRBV4-1 and TRBJ1-6; no firm D call. The CDR3 is made up of 12 amino acids. Trimming took off 0 bases at V and 10 bases at J, with 4 bases between the two ends. Germline V lookup: CDR1 MGHRA, CDR2 YSYEKL. The CDR3 coding sequence is TGCGCCAGCAGCCAAGATGAGTCACCCCTCCACTTT. This translates into CASSQDESPLHF.

Note on this clone: Other DNA sequences in this specimen translate into the identical CDR3. The CDR3 sequence is CASSVEGASTDTQYF. The CDR3 DNA follows: TGTGCCAGCAGCGTAGAGGGGGCTTCCACAGATACGCAGTATTTT. V gene TRBV9 combines with J gene TRBJ2-3; 7 bases line up with TRBD1. The CDR3 has 15 residues. The J segment lost 2 bases and the V segment lost 0 bases, leaving 3 bases of the junction unmatched. Germline V gene data show CDR1 as SGDLS and CDR2 as YYNGEE.

V usage is TRBV30 and J usage is TRBJ2-7; 8 nucleotides align to TRBD1. The CDR3 is 13 residues long. Germline lookup yields CDR1 GTSNPN and CDR2 SVGIG (reference sequence). V gave up 0 bases and J gave up 6 bases; unmatched junction bases: 4. This CDR3 is CAWSVRTGTEQYF. CDR3 nucleotide sequence: TGTGCCTGGAGTGTACGGACAGGGACCGAGCAGTACTTC. Drawing the rest from reference TRBV30 and TRBJ2-7, the complete variable domain is SQTIHQWPATLVQPVGSPLSLECTVEGTSNPNLYWYRQAAGRGLQLLFYSVGIGQISSEVPQNLSASRPQDRQFILSSKKLLLSDSGFYLCAWSVRTGTEQYFGPGTRLTVT.

The chain carries TRBV27 and TRBJ1-5, with 8 bases lining up with TRBD1. Unmatched junction bases numbered 13, after V lost 5 bases and J lost 4 bases. CDR3 length: 17 amino acids. CDR1 and CDR2 from the germline V gene are MNHEY and SMNVEV (reference sequence). CDR3 in amino acids: CASSGRTGYPYNQPQHF. The CDR3 DNA sequence: TGTGCCAGCAGTGGAAGGACAGGGTATCCATATAATCAGCCCCAGCATTTT.

This chain connects TRBV9 to TRBJ2-7, with 7 positions matching TRBD2. This CDR3 has 14 residues. V was pared by 3 bases and J by 1 base, with 4 bases of the junction left unmatched. CDR1 is SGDLS, CDR2 YYNGEE, per germline. Here the CDR3 reads CASSGGGGSYEQYF. CDR3 in DNA: TGTGCCAGCAGCGGGGGCGGGGGATCCTACGAGCAGTACTTC. The entire variable domain, with the rest obtained from reference TRBV9 and TRBJ2-7, is as follows: DSGVTQTPKHLITATGQRVTLRCSPRSGDLSVYWYQQSLDQGLQFLIQYYNGEERAKGNILERFSAQQFPDLHSELNLSSLELGDSALYFCASSGGGGSYEQYFGPGTRLTVT.

V and J are TRBV30 and TRBJ2-3; 7 bases line up with TRBD2. The V and J ends lost 2 bases and 1 base, in that order; junction bases with no gene match: 6. This CDR3 spans 15 amino acids. The V gene's germline CDR1 is GTSNPN and CDR2 SVGIG (reference sequence). CDR3 nucleotides: TGTGCCTGGAGTCCCCATCGGGGGGGCACAGATACGCAGTATTTT. Translating gives CAWSPHRGGTDTQYF.

This chain links TRBV13 with TRBJ2-7; 8 nucleotides match TRBD2. Germline CDR1 PRHDT, CDR2 FYEKMQ (reference sequence). V lost 2 bases to trimming and J lost 3 bases; unmatched junction nucleotides: 3. This CDR3 spans 14 amino acids. The CDR3 sequence: CASSLRGGNYEQYF. The DNA for the CDR3 is TGTGCCAGCAGCTTACGGGGGGGCAACTACGAGCAGTACTTC.

The chain combines TRBV28 with TRBJ1-5, with D uncertain. This CDR3 is built from 13 residues. Trimming took off 7 bases at V and 3 bases at J, with 10 bases between the two ends. Germline V CDR1 and CDR2: MDHEN, SYDVKM. The CDR3 sequence is CASTPTTNQPQHF. The CDR3, as DNA: TGTGCCAGCACCCCTACTACCAATCAGCCCCAGCATTTT.